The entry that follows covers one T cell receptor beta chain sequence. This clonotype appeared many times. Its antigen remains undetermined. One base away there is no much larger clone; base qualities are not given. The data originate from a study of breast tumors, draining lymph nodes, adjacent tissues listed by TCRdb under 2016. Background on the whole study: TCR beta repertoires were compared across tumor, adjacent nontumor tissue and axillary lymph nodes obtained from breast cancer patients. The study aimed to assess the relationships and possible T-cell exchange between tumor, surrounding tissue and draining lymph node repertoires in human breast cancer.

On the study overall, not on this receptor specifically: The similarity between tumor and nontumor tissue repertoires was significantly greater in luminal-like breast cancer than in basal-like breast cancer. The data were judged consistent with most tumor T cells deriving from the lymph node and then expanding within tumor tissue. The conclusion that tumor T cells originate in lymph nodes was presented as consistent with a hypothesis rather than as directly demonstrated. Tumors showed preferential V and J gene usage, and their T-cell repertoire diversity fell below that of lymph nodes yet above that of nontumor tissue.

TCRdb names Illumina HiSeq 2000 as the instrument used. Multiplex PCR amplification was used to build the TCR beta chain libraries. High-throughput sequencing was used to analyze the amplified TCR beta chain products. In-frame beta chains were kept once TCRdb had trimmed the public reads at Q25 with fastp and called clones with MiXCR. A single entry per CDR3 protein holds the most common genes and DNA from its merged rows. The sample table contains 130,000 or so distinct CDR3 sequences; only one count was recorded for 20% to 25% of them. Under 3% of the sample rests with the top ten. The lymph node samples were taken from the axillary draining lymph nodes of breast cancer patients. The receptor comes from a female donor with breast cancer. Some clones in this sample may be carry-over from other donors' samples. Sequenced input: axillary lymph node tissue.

DNA sequence: TGTGCCAGCAGCCAACGGGGGGGCACAGATACGCAGTATTTT. Translated, this is CASSQRGGTDTQYF. This chain joins TRBV3-1 to TRBJ2-3; TRBD2 lines up with 7 middle nucleotides. Looking up the germline V gene (reference sequence) yields CDR1 LGHDT and CDR2 YNNKEL. V is trimmed back by 2 bases and J by 1 base, and the junction contains 0 bases that no gene match accounts for. The CDR3 measures 14 amino acids from cysteine to phenylalanine. Only the CDR3 DNA is retained, 42 bases long and in frame from the first base.